Listed below are T cell receptor beta chains from one sample, sequenced in a study of OX40 agonist ivuxolimab in advanced cancers. Using immunoSEQ multiplex PCR, the repertoire was profiled, and TCRdb retains in-frame clones only, with some absent. The sample has about 77,000 clones; around 87% are singletons. The sequences come from CD4+ or CD8+ T cells sorted from blood, collected in a trial of the OX40 agonist ivuxolimab. The receptors come from an adult with an advanced solid tumor such as melanoma, head and neck, liver or kidney cancer. The CDR3 runs from the conserved cysteine through the conserved F or W. Fields, in order: D gene, J gene, V gene, CDR3 protein, CDR3 DNA. D genes are given only for firm matches.

TRBD1,TRBJ1-1,TRBV6-1,CASSDRQGVGQAFF,TGTGCCAGCAGCGACCGACAGGGAGTGGGCCAAGCTTTCTTT
.,TRBJ1-6,TRBV5-5,CASSLEQRYNSPLHF,TGTGCCAGCAGCTTGGAACAGAGGTATAATTCACCCCTCCACTTT
.,TRBJ1-6,TRBV30,CAWSQTARSSYNSPLHF,TGTGCCTGGAGCCAAACAGCGCGGAGCTCCTATAATTCACCCCTCCACTTT
.,TRBJ2-1,TRBV5-1,CASSLLALGDNEQFF,TGCGCCAGCAGCTTATTAGCGTTAGGGGACAATGAGCAGTTCTTC
.,TRBJ2-2,TRBV19,CASTGWNTGELFF,TGTGCCAGTACAGGGTGGAACACCGGGGAGCTGTTTTTT
TRBD1,TRBJ1-2,TRBV25-1,CASSPTGEYGYTF,TGTGCCAGCAGTCCGACAGGGGAATATGGCTACACCTTC
.,TRBJ2-1,TRBV28,CASRTTSSYNEQFF,TGTGCCAGCAGGACTACGAGCTCCTACAATGAGCAGTTCTTC
TRBD2,TRBJ2-2,TRBV7-3,CASSWGLPNTGELFF,TGTGCCAGCAGCTGGGGACTACCAAACACCGGGGAGCTGTTTTTT
.,TRBJ1-4,TRBV7-2,CASSLDAWGAGEKLFF,TGTGCCAGCAGCTTAGACGCGTGGGGGGCTGGCGAAAAACTGTTTTTT
TRBD1,TRBJ1-5,TRBV6-1,CASSAGTGALPQHF,TGTGCCAGCAGTGCAGGGACAGGTGCCCTGCCCCAGCATTTT